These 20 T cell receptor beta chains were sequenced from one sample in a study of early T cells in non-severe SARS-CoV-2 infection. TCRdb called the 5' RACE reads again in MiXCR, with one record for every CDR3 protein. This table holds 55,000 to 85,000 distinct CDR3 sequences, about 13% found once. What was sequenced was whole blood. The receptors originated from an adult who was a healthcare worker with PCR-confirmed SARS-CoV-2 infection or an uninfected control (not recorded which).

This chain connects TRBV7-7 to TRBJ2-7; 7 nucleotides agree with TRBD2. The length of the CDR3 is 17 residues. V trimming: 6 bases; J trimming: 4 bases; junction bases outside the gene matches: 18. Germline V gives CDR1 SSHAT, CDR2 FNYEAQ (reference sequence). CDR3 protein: CASRRGPINPREYEQYF. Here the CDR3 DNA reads TGTGCCAGCAGGAGGGGCCCCATAAACCCGCGGGAGTACGAGCAGTACTTC.

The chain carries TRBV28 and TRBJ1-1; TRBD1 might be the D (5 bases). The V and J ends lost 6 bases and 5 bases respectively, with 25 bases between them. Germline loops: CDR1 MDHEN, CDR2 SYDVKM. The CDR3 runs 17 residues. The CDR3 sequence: CASSAPTGGVLRTEAFF. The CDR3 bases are TGTGCCAGCAGCGCTCCGACTGGAGGGGTGTTGAGGACTGAAGCTTTCTTT.

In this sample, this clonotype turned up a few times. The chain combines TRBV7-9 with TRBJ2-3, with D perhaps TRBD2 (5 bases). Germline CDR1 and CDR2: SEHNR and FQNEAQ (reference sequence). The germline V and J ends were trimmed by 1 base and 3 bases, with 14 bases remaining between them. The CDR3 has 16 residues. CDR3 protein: CASSLVAARGTDTQYF. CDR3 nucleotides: TGTGCCAGCAGCTTAGTGGCAGCCCGCGGGACAGATACGCAGTATTTT.

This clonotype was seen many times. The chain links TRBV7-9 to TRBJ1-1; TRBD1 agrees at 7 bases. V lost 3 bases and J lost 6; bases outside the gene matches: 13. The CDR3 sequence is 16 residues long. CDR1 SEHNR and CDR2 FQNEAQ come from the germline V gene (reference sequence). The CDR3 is CASSFLETGISAEAFF. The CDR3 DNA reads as TGTGCCAGCAGCTTCCTTGAGACAGGGATCTCGGCTGAAGCTTTCTTT. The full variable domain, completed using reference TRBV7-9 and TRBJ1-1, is DTGVSQNPRHKITKRGQNVTFRCDPISEHNRLYWYRQTLGQGPEFLTYFQNEAQLEKSRLLSDRFSAERPKGSFSTLEIQRTEQGDSAMYLCASSFLETGISAEAFFGQGTRLTVV.

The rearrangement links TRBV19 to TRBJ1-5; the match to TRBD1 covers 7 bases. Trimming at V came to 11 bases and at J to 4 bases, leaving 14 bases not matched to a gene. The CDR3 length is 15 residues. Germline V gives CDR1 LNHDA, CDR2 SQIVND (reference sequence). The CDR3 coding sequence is TGTGCCGGTACTTTGGGACAGAGGCTAAATCAGCCCCAGCATTTT. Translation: CAGTLGQRLNQPQHF.

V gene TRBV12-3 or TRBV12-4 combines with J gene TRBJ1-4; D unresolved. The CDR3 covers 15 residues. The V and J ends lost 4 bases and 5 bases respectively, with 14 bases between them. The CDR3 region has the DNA TGTGCCAGCAGTTCTGGAGTAACAGTAAATGAAAAACTGTTTTTT. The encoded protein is CASSSGVTVNEKLFF.

CDR3 coding DNA: TGCGCCAGCAGCTTCGACCATAGCACAGATACGCAGTATTTT. It specifies CASSFDHSTDTQYF. V usage is TRBV5-1 and J usage is TRBJ2-3; D is ambiguous. Trimming removed 2 bases from V and 0 bases from J, with 7 bases in between. CDR3 length equals 14 residues. Germline values: CDR1 SGHRS, CDR2 YFSETQ.

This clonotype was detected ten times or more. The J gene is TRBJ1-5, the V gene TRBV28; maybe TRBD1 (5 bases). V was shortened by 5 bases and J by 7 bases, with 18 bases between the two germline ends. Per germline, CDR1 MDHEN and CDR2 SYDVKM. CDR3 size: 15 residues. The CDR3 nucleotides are TGTGCCAGCAGTCCTTCCGGGGCAGGGCAACAGCCCCAGCATTTT. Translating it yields CASSPSGAGQQPQHF.

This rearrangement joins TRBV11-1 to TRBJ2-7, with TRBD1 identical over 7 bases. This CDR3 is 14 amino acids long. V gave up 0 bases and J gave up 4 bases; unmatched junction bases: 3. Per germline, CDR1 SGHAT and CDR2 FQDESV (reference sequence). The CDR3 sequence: CASSLAGQTYEQYF. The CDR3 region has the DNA TGTGCCAGCAGCTTAGCGGGACAGACATACGAGCAGTACTTC. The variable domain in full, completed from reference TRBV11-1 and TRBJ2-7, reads EAEVAQSPRYKITEKSQAVAFWCDPISGHATLYWYRQILGQGPELLVQFQDESVVDDSQLPKDRFSAERLKGVDSTLKIQPAELGDSAMYLCASSLAGQTYEQYFGPGTRLTVT.

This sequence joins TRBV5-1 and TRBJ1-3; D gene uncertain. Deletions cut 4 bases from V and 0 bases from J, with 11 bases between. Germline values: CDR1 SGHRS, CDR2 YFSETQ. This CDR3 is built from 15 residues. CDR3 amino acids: CASSPIGDSGNTIYF. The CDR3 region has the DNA TGCGCCAGCAGCCCGATTGGGGACTCTGGAAACACCATATATTTT.

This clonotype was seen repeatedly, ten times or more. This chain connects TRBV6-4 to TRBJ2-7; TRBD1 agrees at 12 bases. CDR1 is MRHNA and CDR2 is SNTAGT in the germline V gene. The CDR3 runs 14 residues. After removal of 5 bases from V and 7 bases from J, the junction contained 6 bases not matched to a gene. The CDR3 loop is CASSPGQGAREQYF. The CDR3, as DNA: TGTGCCAGCAGTCCGGGACAGGGGGCGCGGGAGCAGTACTTC.

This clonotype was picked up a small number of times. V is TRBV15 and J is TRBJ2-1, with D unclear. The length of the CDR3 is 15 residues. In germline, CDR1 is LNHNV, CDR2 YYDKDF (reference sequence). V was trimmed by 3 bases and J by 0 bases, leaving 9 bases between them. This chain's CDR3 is CATSSLRSSYNEQFF. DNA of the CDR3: TGTGCCACCAGCAGCTTACGCAGCTCCTACAATGAGCAGTTCTTC.

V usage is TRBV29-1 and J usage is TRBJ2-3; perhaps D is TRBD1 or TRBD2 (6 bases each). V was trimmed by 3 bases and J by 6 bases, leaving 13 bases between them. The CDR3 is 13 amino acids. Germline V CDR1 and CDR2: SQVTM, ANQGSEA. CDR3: CSVEGGAEDTQYF. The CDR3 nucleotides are TGCAGCGTTGAGGGGGGCGCCGAGGATACGCAGTATTTT.

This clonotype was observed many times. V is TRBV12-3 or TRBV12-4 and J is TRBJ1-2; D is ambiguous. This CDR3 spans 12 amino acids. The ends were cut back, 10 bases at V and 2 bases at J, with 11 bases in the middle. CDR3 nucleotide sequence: TGTGCCAACGCAAAATTCAACTATGGCTACACCTTC. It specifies CANAKFNYGYTF.

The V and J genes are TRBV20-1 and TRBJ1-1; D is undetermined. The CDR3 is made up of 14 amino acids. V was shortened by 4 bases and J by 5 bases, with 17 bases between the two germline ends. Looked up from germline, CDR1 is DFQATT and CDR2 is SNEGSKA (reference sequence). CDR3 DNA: TGCAGTGCTATAGTCCCGAAGCAGAGAACTGAAGCTTTCTTT. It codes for CSAIVPKQRTEAFF.

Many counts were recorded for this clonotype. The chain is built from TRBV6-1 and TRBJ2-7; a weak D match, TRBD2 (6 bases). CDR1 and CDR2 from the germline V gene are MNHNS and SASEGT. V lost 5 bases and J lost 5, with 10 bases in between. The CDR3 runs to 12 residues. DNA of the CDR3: TGTGCCAGCAGTCTTAGCGGCGACGAGCAGTACTTC. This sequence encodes CASSLSGDEQYF.

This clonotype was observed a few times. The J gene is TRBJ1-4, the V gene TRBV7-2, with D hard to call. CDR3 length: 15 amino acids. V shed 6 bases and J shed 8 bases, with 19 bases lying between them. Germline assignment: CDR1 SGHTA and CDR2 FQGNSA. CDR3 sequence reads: CASSFNTNFNEKLFF. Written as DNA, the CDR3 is TGTGCCAGCAGTTTTAACACTAACTTCAACGAAAAACTGTTTTTT.

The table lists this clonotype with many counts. The CDR3 here is CASSEGGGHTDTQYF. The CDR3 bases are TGTGCCAGCAGTGAGGGCGGGGGGCACACAGATACGCAGTATTTT. This chain uses TRBV6-1 with TRBJ2-3; 8 bases are shared with TRBD2. Germline-derived CDR1 and CDR2 are MNHNS and SASEGT. V shed 3 bases, J shed 2 bases, and the junction held 4 bases outside the gene matches. The CDR3 sequence is 15 residues long.

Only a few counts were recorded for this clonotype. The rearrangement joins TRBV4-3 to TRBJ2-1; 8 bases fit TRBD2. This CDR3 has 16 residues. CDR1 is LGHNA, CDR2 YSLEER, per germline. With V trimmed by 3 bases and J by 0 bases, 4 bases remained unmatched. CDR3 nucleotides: TGCGCCAGCAGCCAGGAAAGCGGGGGCTCCTACAATGAGCAGTTCTTC. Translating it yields CASSQESGGSYNEQFF.

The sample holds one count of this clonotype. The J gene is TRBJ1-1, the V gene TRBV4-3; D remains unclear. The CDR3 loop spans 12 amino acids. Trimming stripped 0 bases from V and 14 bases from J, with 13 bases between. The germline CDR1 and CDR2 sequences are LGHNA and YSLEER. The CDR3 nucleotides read TGCGCCAGCAGCCAAGATCTGGGAGAGAGCTTCTTT. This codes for CASSQDLGESFF.